Included here is one T cell receptor (beta chain) sequence, with context. No antigen is known for it. The Oncomine TCR Beta short-read assay was what sequenced the DNA obtained from cultured CD4+ T cells. TCRdb reanalysed the PCR reads using MiXCR and keeps one entry per CDR3 protein. The sample records roughly 20,000 distinct CDR3 sequences, 67% being singletons. Documented treatment: 10-day PBMC culture with coronavirus spike peptide pools or control peptides (ViraFEST assay). For ViraFEST, peptide pools expanded antigen-specific T cells, after which the TCRs were sequenced. These data are taken from a study of vaccination and CD4 T cells after COVID-19. Study-wide context: In the control cultures, a CEFX pool, an HIV-1 Nef pool, or no peptide was supplied.

After removal of 3 bases from V and 2 bases from J, the junction contained 3 bases not matched to a gene. The length of the CDR3 is 15 residues. Germline CDR1 and CDR2: LGHNA and YSLEER. Study findings and constraints: Early timepoints after natural infection were not analyzed in these convalescent patients. Post-vaccination reactive clonotypes (median approximately 38) did not differ significantly from post-infection (21).

The specimen sequenced was CD4+ T cells from blood, cultured in vitro. The V and J genes are TRBV4-3 and TRBJ2-3, with 9 bases matching TRBD2. This receptor was obtained from a human donor who had recovered from COVID-19. This CDR3 reads CASSQRLADTDTQYF. The CDR3 DNA reads as TGCGCCAGCAGCCAGCGACTAGCGGACACAGATACGCAGTATTTT.